This T cell receptor beta chain was sequenced for a study of cytomegalovirus exposure and HLA in healthy donors. The V gene's germline CDR1 is SNHLY and CDR2 FYNNEI. The V segment lost 5 bases and the J segment 4 bases; nucleotides outside the gene matches: 1. The CDR3 totals 14 residues. Regarding this clone: Its cognate antigen is unknown.

Study results and caveats: In a later analysis, common viral pathogens appeared linked to several of the most significant clusters.

The PCR had 60 Vbeta and 13 Jbeta primers. The repertoire was sequenced with immunoSEQ multiplex PCR; TCRdb's copy has only in-frame clones and lacks some. The sample totals 150,000 to 200,000 clones. The TCR originated in a woman between 18 and 29 years old in good health and CMV-seropositive. Input material: PBMCs. This rearrangement joins TRBV2 to TRBJ2-3; 12 nucleotides align to TRBD2. The CDR3 sequence: CASSSSGRADTQYF. The CDR3, as DNA: TGTGCCAGCAGTTCTAGCGGGAGGGCAGATACGCAGTATTTT. Using reference TRBV2 and TRBJ2-3 for the parts outside the CDR3, the full variable domain is EPEVTQTPSHQVTQMGQEVILRCVPISNHLYFYWYRQILGQKVEFLVSFYNNEISEKSEIFDDQFSVERPDGSNFTLKIRSTKLEDSAMYFCASSSSGRADTQYFGPGTRLTVL.